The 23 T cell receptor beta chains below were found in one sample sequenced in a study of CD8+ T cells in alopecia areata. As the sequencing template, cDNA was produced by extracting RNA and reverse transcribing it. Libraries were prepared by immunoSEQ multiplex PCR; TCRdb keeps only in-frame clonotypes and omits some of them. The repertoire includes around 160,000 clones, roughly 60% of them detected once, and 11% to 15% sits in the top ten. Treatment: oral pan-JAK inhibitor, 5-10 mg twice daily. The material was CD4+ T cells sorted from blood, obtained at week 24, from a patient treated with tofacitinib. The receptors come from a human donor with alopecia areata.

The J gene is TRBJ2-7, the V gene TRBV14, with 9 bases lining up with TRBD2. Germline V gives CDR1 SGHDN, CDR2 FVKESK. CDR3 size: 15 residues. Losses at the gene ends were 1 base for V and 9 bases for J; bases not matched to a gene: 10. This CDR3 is CASSQVLAGATGQYF. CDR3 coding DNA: TGTGCCAGCAGCCAAGTCTTAGCGGGGGCTACGGGGCAGTACTTC.

For the CDR3, the DNA is TGTGCCAGCAGTTCCCCTGGTGCGGACGAGCAGTACTTC. Its protein is CASSSPGADEQYF. The rearrangement joins TRBV6-5 to TRBJ2-7; D is undetermined. Germline loops: CDR1 MNHEY, CDR2 SVGAGI. V lost 4 bases, J lost 5 bases, and 12 bases lay in between. The CDR3 is 13 residues long.

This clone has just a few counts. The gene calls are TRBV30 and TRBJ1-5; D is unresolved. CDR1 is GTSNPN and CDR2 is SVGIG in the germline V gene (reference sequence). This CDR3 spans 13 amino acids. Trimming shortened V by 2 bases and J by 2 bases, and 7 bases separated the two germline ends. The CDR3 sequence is CAWSWGRNQPQHF. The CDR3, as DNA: TGTGCCTGGAGTTGGGGTCGCAATCAGCCCCAGCATTTT.

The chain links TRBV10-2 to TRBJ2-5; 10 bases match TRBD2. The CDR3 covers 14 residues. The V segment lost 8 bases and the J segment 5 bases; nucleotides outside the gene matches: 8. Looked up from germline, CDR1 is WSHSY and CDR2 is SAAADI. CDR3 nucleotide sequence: TGCGCCAGCTTGGTAGCGGGGGGCGGGGAGACCCAGTACTTC. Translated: CASLVAGGGETQYF.

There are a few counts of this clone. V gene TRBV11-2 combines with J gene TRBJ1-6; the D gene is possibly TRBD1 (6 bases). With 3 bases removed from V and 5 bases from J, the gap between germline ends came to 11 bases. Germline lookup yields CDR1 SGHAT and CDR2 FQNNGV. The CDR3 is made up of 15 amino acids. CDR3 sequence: CASSFETGDNSPLHF. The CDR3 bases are TGTGCCAGCAGCTTCGAGACAGGCGATAATTCACCCCTCCACTTT. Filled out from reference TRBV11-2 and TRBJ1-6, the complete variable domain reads EAGVAQSPRYKIIEKRQSVAFWCNPISGHATLYWYQQILGQGPKLLIQFQNNGVVDDSQLPKDRFSAERLKGVDSTLKIQPAKLEDSAVYLCASSFETGDNSPLHFGNGTRLTVT.

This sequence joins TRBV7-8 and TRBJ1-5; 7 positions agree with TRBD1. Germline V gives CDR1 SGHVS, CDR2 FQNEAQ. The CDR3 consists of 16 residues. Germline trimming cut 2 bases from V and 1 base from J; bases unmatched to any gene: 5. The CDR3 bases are TGTGCCAGCAGCTTATTTGACAGGGCAAGCAATCAGCCCCAGCATTTT. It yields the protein CASSLFDRASNQPQHF.

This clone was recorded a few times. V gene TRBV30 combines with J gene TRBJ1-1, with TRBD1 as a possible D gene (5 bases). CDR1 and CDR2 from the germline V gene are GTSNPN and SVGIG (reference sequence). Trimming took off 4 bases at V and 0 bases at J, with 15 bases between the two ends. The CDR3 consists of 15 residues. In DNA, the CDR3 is TGTGCCTGGAAGGGGACCGACCTTTTGAACACTGAAGCTTTCTTT. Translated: CAWKGTDLLNTEAFF.

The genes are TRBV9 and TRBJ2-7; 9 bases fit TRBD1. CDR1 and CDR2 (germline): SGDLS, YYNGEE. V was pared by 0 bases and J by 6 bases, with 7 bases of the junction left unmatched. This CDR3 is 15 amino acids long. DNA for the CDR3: TGTGCCAGCAGCGTAGACCCCGGGACAGGGACCGAGCAGTACTTC. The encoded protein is CASSVDPGTGTEQYF.

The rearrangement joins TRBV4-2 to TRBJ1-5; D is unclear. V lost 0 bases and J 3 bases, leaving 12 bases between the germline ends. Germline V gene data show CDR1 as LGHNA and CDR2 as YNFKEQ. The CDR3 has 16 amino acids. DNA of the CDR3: TGTGCCAGCAGCCAAGAGGCCAATATAGCCAATCAGCCCCAGCATTTT. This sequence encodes CASSQEANIANQPQHF.

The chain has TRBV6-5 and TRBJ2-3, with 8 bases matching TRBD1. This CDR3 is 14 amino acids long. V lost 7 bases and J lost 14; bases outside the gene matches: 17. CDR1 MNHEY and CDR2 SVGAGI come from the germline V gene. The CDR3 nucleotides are TGTGCCAGCATGGCCATAGGGGACAGGTCGGATCGGTATTTT. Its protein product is CASMAIGDRSDRYF.

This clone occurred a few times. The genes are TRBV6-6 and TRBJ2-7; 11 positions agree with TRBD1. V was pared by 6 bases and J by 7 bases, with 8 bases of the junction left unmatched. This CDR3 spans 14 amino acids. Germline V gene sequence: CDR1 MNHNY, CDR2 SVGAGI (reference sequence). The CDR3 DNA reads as TGTGCCAGCAGGTCCGGGACAGGGGGAAATGAGCAGTACTTC. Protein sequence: CASRSGTGGNEQYF.

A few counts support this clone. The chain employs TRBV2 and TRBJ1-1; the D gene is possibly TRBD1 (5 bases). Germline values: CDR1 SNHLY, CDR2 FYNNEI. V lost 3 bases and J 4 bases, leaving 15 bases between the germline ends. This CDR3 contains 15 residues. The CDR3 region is CASSERRGRGTEAFF. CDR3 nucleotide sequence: TGTGCCAGCAGTGAGAGGAGGGGCAGAGGCACTGAAGCTTTCTTT.

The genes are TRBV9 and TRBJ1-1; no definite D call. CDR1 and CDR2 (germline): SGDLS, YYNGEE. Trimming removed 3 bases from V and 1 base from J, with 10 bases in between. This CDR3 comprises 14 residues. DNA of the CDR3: TGTGCCAGCAGCGCCACACTGGGGAACACTGAAGCTTTCTTT. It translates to CASSATLGNTEAFF. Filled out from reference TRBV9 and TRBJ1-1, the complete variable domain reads DSGVTQTPKHLITATGQRVTLRCSPRSGDLSVYWYQQSLDQGLQFLIQYYNGEERAKGNILERFSAQQFPDLHSELNLSSLELGDSALYFCASSATLGNTEAFFGQGTRLTVV.

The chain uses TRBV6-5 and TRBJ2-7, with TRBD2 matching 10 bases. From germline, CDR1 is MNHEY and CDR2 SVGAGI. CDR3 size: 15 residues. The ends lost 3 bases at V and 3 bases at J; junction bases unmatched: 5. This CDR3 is CASSYGTSGVYEQYF. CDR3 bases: TGTGCCAGCAGTTATGGAACTAGCGGGGTCTACGAGCAGTACTTC.

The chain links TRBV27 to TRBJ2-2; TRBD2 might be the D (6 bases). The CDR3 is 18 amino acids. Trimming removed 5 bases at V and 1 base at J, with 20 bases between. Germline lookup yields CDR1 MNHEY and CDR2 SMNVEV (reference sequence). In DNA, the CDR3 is TGTGCCAGCAGTCATATGGTGGCGGCGGGGTTGAACACCGGGGAGCTGTTTTTT. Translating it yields CASSHMVAAGLNTGELFF.

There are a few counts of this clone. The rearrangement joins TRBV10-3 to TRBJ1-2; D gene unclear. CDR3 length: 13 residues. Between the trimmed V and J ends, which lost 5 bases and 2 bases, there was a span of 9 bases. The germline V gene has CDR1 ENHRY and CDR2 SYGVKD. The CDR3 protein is CAISRTENYGYTF. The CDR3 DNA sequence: TGTGCCATCAGTCGGACCGAGAACTATGGCTACACCTTC.

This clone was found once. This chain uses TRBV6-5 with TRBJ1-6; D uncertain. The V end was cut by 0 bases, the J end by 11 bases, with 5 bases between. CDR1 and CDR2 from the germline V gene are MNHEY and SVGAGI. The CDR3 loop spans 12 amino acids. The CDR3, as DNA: TGTGCCAGCAGTTACTCGGATGCACCCCTCCACTTT. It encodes CASSYSDAPLHF.

CDR3 in DNA: TGTGCCAGCAGTTACAGGGCCGGTGGGCAAGAGACCCAGTACTTC. Its protein is CASSYRAGGQETQYF. The rearrangement links TRBV6-5 to TRBJ2-5; D ambiguous. The V end lost 2 bases, the J end lost 2 bases, and 12 bases lay between the germline ends. Germline V lookup: CDR1 MNHEY, CDR2 SVGAGI. The CDR3 is 15 residues long.

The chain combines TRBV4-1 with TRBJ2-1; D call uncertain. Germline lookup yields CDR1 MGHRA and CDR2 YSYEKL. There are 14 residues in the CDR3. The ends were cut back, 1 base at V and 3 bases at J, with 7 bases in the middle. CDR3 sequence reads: CASSQVGHYNEQFF. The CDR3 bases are TGCGCCAGCAGCCAAGTCGGTCACTACAATGAGCAGTTCTTC.

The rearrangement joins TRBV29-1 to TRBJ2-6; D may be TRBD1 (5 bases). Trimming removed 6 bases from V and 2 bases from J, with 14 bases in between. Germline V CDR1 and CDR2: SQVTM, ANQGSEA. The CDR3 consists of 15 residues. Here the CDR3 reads CSVSGDSAGANVLTF. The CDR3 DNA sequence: TGCAGCGTCTCCGGTGACAGCGCTGGGGCCAACGTCCTGACTTTC.

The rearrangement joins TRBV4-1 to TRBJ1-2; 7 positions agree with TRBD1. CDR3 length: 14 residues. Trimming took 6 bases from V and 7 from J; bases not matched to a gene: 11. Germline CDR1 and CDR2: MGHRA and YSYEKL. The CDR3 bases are TGCGCCAGCAGTCCTGACAGGGTTGGAGCTGGCTACACCTTC. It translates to CASSPDRVGAGYTF.

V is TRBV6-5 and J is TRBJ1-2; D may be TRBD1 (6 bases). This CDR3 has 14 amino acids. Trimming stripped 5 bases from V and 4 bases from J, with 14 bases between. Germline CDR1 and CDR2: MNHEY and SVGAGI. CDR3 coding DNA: TGTGCCAGCAGTAAGGGACATCCTCTCTATGGCTACACCTTC. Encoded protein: CASSKGHPLYGYTF.

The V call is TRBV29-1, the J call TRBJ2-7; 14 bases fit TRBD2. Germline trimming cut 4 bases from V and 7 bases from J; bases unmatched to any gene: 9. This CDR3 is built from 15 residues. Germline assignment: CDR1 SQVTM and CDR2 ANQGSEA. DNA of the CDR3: TGCAGCGTTGCCGGGACTAGCGGGGGACCTTTGGAGCAGTACTTC. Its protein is CSVAGTSGGPLEQYF.